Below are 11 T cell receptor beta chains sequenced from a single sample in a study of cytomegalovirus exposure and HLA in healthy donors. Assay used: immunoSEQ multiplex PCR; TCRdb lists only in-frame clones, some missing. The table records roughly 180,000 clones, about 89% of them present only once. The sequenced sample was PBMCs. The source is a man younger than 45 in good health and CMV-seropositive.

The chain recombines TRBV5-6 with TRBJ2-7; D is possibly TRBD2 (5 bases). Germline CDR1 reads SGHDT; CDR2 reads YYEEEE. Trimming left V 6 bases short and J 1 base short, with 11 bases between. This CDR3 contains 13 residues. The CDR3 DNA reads TGTGCCAGCACGCCTAGCTTTTCCTACGAGCAGTACTTC. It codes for CASTPSFSYEQYF.

CDR3 DNA: TGTGCCAGCAGTTTATTTGAGGGCGGCAATCAGCCCCAGCATTTT. Protein sequence: CASSLFEGGNQPQHF. J is TRBJ1-5 and V is TRBV27; no reliable D call. The CDR3 contains 15 residues. Trimming took off 1 base at V and 2 bases at J, with 9 bases between the two ends. Germline assignment: CDR1 MNHEY and CDR2 SMNVEV (reference sequence).

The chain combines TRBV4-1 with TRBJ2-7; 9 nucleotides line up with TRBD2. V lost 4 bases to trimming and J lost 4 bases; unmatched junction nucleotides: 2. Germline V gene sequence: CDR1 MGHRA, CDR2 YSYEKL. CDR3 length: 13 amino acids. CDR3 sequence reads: CASSPGLAYEQYF. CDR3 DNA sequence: TGCGCCAGCAGCCCGGGACTAGCTTACGAGCAGTACTTC.

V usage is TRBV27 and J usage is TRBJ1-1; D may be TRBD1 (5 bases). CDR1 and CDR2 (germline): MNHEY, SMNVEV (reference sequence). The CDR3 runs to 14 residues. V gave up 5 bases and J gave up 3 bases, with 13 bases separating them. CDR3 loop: CASSIGTADTEAFF. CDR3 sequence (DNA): TGTGCCAGCAGTATAGGGACTGCGGACACTGAAGCTTTCTTT.

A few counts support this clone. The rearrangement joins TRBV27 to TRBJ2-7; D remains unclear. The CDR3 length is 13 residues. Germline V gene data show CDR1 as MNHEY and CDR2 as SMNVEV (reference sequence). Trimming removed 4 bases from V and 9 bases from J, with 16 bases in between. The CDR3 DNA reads TGTGCCAGCAGTTCCACGGTCCCCGCGGTGCAGTACTTC. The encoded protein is CASSSTVPAVQYF.

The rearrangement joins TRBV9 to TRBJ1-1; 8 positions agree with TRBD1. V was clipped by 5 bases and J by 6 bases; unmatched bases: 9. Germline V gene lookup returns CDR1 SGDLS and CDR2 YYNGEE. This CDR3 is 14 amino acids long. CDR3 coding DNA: TGTGCCAGCAGTGCTCGACAGGGGCCCGCTGAAGCTTTCTTT. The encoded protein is CASSARQGPAEAFF.

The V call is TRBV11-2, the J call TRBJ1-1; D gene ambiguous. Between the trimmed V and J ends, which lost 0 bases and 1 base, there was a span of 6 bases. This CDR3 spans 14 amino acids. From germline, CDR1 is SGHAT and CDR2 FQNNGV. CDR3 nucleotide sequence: TGTGCCAGCAGCTTAGACACCTGGAACACTGAAGCTTTCTTT. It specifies CASSLDTWNTEAFF. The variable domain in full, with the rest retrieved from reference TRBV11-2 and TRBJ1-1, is EAGVAQSPRYKIIEKRQSVAFWCNPISGHATLYWYQQILGQGPKLLIQFQNNGVVDDSQLPKDRFSAERLKGVDSTLKIQPAKLEDSAVYLCASSLDTWNTEAFFGQGTRLTVV.

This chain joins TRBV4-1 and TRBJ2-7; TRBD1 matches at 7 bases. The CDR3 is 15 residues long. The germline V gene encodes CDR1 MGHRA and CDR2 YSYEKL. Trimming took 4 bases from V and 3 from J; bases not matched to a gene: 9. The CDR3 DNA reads TGCGCCAGCAGCCCCCCAGGGGGATCAGTCTACGAGCAGTACTTC. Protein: CASSPPGGSVYEQYF.

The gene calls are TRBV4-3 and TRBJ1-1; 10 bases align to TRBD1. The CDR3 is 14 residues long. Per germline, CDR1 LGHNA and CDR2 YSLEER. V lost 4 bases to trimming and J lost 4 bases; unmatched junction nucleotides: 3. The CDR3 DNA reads TGCGCCAGCAGCCCTAGGACAGGGGGCACTGAAGCTTTCTTT. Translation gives CASSPRTGGTEAFF.

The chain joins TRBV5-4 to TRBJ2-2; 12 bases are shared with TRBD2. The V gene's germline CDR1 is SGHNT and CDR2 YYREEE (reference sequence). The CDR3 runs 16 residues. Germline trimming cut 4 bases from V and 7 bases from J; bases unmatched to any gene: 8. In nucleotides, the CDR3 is TGTGCCAGCAGCCCGGGACTAGCGGGCAGAGGCGGGGAGCTGTTTTTT. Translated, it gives CASSPGLAGRGGELFF.

CDR3 amino acids: CASSALRGQYF. In nucleotides, the CDR3 is TGTGCCAGCAGTGCCCTAAGGGGGCAGTACTTC. V is TRBV6-1 and J is TRBJ2-7; maybe TRBD1 (5 bases). The germline V and J ends were trimmed by 4 bases and 9 bases, with 10 bases remaining between them. Germline loops: CDR1 MNHNS, CDR2 SASEGT. The CDR3 is 11 residues long.